This entry is about one T cell receptor beta chain. Autoimmune disease history or systemic immunosuppression led to patient exclusion. Sampling of blood occurred at baseline, cycle 4 day 1, and cycle 7 day 1. Some clones are missing from TCRdb's copy, which holds only in-frame ones; the method was immunoSEQ multiplex PCR. The sample lists 30,000 to 35,000 clones; roughly 87% were seen once. This sample is part of a study of OX40 agonist ivuxolimab in advanced cancers. Study context: Recorded diagnoses for dose-escalation patients were hepatocellular carcinoma, melanoma, renal cell or head and neck cancer.

The sequence derives from an adult with an advanced solid tumor such as melanoma, head and neck, liver or kidney cancer. Sample: CD4+ or CD8+ T cells sorted from blood, taken in a trial of the OX40 agonist ivuxolimab.

CDR3 residues: CASSLETGGIGELFF. In nucleotides, the CDR3 is TGTGCCAGCAGCTTAGAGACAGGGGGCATCGGGGAGCTGTTTTTT. The chain uses TRBV7-9 and TRBJ2-2; 10 positions agree with TRBD1. Trimming took 1 base from V and 7 from J; bases not matched to a gene: 3. The CDR3 is 15 amino acids. Germline V lookup: CDR1 SEHNR, CDR2 FQNEAQ (reference sequence).